The 13 T cell receptor beta chains below were found in one sample sequenced in a study of cytomegalovirus exposure and HLA in healthy donors. The primer mix had 60 Vbeta and 13 Jbeta primers. The data were produced by immunoSEQ multiplex PCR, yet TCRdb's version contains in-frame clones alone and is incomplete. The data contain about 150,000 clones, 65% to 80% of them singletons. The source material was PBMCs. These receptors were obtained from a man aged 30 to 39 in good health and CMV-seronegative.

The chain joins TRBV7-8 to TRBJ1-1; D possibly corresponds to TRBD1 (6 bases). Trimming shortened V by 4 bases and J by 2 bases, and 14 bases separated the two germline ends. From germline, CDR1 is SGHVS and CDR2 FQNEAQ. CDR3 length: 15 amino acids. The CDR3 DNA sequence: TGTGCCAGCAGCTCCCGCAGGGGCCAAAACACTGAAGCTTTCTTT. Translating it yields CASSSRRGQNTEAFF. Full variable domain (missing parts from reference TRBV7-8 and TRBJ1-1): GAGVSQSPRYKVAKRGQDVALRCDPISGHVSLFWYQQALGQGPEFLTYFQNEAQLDKSGLPSDRFFAERPEGSVSTLKIQRTQQEDSAVYLCASSSRRGQNTEAFFGQGTRLTVV.

This chain links TRBV7-6 with TRBJ1-1, with a weak D call TRBD1 (6 bases). Trimming took 4 bases from V and 5 from J, leaving 11 bases between them. The CDR3 is 13 amino acids. In germline, CDR1 is SGHVS, CDR2 FNYEAQ. CDR3 region: CASSSGVWTEAFF. The CDR3 nucleotides read TGTGCCAGCAGCTCAGGGGTTTGGACTGAAGCTTTCTTT.

The chain recombines TRBV6-5 with TRBJ2-1; perhaps TRBD2 as D (5 bases). V gave up 10 bases and J gave up 7 bases, with 17 bases separating them. Germline V CDR1 and CDR2: MNHEY, SVGAGI. The CDR3 is made up of 13 amino acids. The CDR3 loop reads CATRKITGNEQFF. In DNA form, the CDR3 reads TGTGCCACACGAAAAATTACGGGGAATGAGCAGTTCTTC.

This clone was seen only once. The chain is built from TRBV19 and TRBJ1-1; D unresolved. Germline V CDR1 and CDR2: LNHDA, SQIVND (reference sequence). Trimming removed 7 bases from V and 5 bases from J, with 14 bases in between. CDR3 length: 13 amino acids. Here the CDR3 DNA reads TGTGCCAGTACCACACAGCCAAGGACTGAAGCTTTCTTT. Its protein is CASTTQPRTEAFF.

This chain joins TRBV21-1 and TRBJ2-1; TRBD1, the D gene given by the table, was not confirmed from the DNA. TRBV21-1 is flagged as a pseudogene. This CDR3 comprises 14 residues. The CDR3 loop is CASSNEGQYNEQFF. The CDR3 region has the DNA TGTGCCAGCAGCAATGAGGGACAGTACAATGAGCAGTTCTTC.

The J gene is TRBJ2-5, the V gene TRBV5-1; 7 bases map to TRBD2. The CDR3 spans 15 residues. The V and J ends lost 4 bases and 5 bases, in that order; junction bases with no gene match: 11. Germline V CDR1 and CDR2: SGHRS, YFSETQ. The CDR3 spells CASSPGGRARETQYF. CDR3 DNA: TGCGCCAGCAGCCCGGGGGGTCGAGCTCGGGAGACCCAGTACTTC.

This clone was observed a few times. V gene TRBV19 combines with J gene TRBJ1-5, with D unresolved. CDR1 and CDR2 (germline): LNHDA, SQIVND (reference sequence). The CDR3 spans 13 residues. Between the trimmed V and J ends, which lost 7 bases and 3 bases, there was a span of 10 bases. CDR3 coding DNA: TGTGCCAGTAAGCCGTCATACAATCAGCCCCAGCATTTT. Translated, it gives CASKPSYNQPQHF.

This clone was observed a handful of times. In nucleotides, the CDR3 is TGTGCCAGCAGGGGGCTTTGGGACTACGAGCAGTACTTC. Translated, it gives CASRGLWDYEQYF. The chain has TRBV6-6 and TRBJ2-7; D perhaps matches TRBD1 (5 bases). Germline values: CDR1 MNHNY, CDR2 SVGAGI (reference sequence). This CDR3 spans 13 amino acids. Trimming took 6 bases from V and 3 from J, leaving 12 bases between them.

This rearrangement joins TRBV10-3 to TRBJ1-4, with a tentative D call TRBD1 (6 bases). This CDR3 contains 14 residues. Germline V gives CDR1 ENHRY, CDR2 SYGVKD. Deletions cut 8 bases from V and 6 bases from J, with 16 bases between. The CDR3 region has the DNA TGTGCCATCTCACAGGGCGGAGCTGATGAAAAACTGTTTTTT. Translation: CAISQGGADEKLFF.

This clone was found once. V is TRBV6-6 and J is TRBJ2-7; a weak D match, TRBD2 (6 bases). The V end lost 4 bases, the J end lost 2 bases, and 9 bases lay between the germline ends. Germline loops: CDR1 MNHNY, CDR2 SVGAGI (reference sequence). The CDR3 is 13 residues long. DNA for the CDR3: TGTGCCAGCAGTTTAGCGGAGACCTACGAGCAGTACTTC. The encoded protein is CASSLAETYEQYF.

This sequence joins TRBV9 and TRBJ1-1; D may be TRBD1 (6 bases). V lost 0 bases and J lost 0, with 15 bases in between. CDR3 length: 17 amino acids. In germline, CDR1 is SGDLS, CDR2 YYNGEE. CDR3 nucleotides: TGTGCCAGCAGCGTAGAGCGTGAGGGGGTAGTGAACACTGAAGCTTTCTTT. Protein product: CASSVEREGVVNTEAFF. Filled out from reference TRBV9 and TRBJ1-1, the complete variable domain reads DSGVTQTPKHLITATGQRVTLRCSPRSGDLSVYWYQQSLDQGLQFLIQYYNGEERAKGNILERFSAQQFPDLHSELNLSSLELGDSALYFCASSVEREGVVNTEAFFGQGTRLTVV.

The DNA of the CDR3 is TGTGCCAGTAGTATAGGGAGCGGGTATTTAGATACGCAGTATTTT. Protein: CASSIGSGYLDTQYF. The chain joins TRBV19 to TRBJ2-3; D may be TRBD2 (6 bases). Trimming removed 1 base at V and 5 bases at J, with 13 bases between. The V gene's germline CDR1 is LNHDA and CDR2 SQIVND (reference sequence). The CDR3 spans 15 residues.

The chain joins TRBV28 to TRBJ2-5, with 11 bases identical to TRBD2. Germline V CDR1 and CDR2: MDHEN, SYDVKM. The CDR3 covers 16 residues. Trimming took 6 bases from V and 4 from J; bases not matched to a gene: 10. CDR3 protein: CASRYGTSGGGETQYF. The CDR3 region has the DNA TGTGCCAGCAGGTACGGGACTAGCGGTGGGGGAGAGACCCAGTACTTC.